This T cell receptor (beta chain) was identified during a study of blood T cell repertoires in COVID-19. Study-wide background: In each case, the material was cDNA or gDNA derived from T cells, B-cell-depleted T cells, or PBMCs.

The CDR3 has 15 residues. Germline V lookup: CDR1 SGHRS, CDR2 YFSETQ. Trimming cost V 5 bases and J 0 bases; bases outside gene matches: 7. As processed by the authors: The assay estimated nucleated cells by amplifying reference gene primers. Repertoires were generated with immunoSEQ multiplex PCR, while TCRdb's copy carries only in-frame clones and drops some. Clonal size and the V and J genes are those of that table, whereas D and trimming came from the DNA. The repertoire holds approximately 150,000 clones, with 90% as singletons. Sequencing input: peripheral blood. The sequence was obtained from a man aged 60 to 69 with active or convalescent COVID-19. The chain combines TRBV5-1 with TRBJ2-5, with 7 nucleotides matching TRBD1. The CDR3 reads CASSRQGEYQETQYF. The CDR3, as DNA: TGCGCCAGCAGTCGGCAGGGGGAGTACCAAGAGACCCAGTACTTC.